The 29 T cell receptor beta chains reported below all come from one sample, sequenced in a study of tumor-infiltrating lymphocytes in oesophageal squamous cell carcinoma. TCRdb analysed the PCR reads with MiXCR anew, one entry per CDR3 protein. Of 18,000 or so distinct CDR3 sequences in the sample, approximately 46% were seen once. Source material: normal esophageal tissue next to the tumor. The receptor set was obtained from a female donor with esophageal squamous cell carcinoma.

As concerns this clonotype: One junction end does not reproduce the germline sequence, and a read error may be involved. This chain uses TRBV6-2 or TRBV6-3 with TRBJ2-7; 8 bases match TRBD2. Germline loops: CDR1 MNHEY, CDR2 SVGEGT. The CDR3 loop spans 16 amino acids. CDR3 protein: CASSYTVAGLYNEQFF. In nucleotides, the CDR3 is TGTGCCAGCAGTTATACCGTAGCGGGGCTCTACAATGAGCAATTCTTC.

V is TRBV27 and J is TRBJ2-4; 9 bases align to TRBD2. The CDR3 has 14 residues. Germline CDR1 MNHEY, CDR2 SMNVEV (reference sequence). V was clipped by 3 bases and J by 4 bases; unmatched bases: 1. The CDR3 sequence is CASSLLAGKNIQYF. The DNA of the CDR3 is TGTGCCAGCAGTTTGCTAGCGGGGAAAAACATTCAGTACTTC.

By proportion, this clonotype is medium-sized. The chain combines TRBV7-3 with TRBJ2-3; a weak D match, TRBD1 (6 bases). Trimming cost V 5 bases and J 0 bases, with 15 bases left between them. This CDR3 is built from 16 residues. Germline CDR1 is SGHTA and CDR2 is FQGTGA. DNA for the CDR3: TGTGCCAGCAGCGTAGGGTGGACAGTCAGCACAGATACGCAGTATTTT. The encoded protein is CASSVGWTVSTDTQYF.

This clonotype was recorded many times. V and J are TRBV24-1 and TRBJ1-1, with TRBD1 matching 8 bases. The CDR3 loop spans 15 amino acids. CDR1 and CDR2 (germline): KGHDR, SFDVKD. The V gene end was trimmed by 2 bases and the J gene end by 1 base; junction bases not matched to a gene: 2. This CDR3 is CATSDSGTGNTEAFF. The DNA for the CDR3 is TGTGCCACCAGTGATTCTGGGACAGGGAACACTGAAGCTTTCTTT.

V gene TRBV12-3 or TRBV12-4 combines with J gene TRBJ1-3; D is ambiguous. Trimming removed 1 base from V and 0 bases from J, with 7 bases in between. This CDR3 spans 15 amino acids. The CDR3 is CASSLEGFSGNTIYF. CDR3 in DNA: TGTGCCAGCAGTTTAGAAGGGTTCTCTGGAAACACCATATATTTT.

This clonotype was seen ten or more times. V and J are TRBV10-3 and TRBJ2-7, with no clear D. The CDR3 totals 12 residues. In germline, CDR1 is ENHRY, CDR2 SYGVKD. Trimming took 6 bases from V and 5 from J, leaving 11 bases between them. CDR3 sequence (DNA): TGTGCCATCAGCAAGGTGAATAACGAGCAGTACTTC. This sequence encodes CAISKVNNEQYF.

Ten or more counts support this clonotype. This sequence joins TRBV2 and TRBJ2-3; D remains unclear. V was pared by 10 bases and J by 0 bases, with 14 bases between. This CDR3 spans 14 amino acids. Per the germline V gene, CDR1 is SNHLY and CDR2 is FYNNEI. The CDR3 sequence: CATKSPASTDTQYF. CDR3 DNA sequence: TGTGCCACCAAGTCGCCTGCGAGCACAGATACGCAGTATTTT.

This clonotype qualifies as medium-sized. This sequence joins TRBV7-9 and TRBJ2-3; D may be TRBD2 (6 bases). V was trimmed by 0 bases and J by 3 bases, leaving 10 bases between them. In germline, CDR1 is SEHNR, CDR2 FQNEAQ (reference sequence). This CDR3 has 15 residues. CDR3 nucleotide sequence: TGTGCCAGCAGCTTAGCAACCGGGAGTACAGATACGCAGTATTTT. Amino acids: CASSLATGSTDTQYF.

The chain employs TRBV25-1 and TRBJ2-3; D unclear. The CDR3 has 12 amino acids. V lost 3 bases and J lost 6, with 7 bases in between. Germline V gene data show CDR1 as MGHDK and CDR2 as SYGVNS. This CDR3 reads CASSEDADTQYF. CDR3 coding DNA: TGTGCCAGCAGTGAGGACGCGGATACGCAGTATTTT.

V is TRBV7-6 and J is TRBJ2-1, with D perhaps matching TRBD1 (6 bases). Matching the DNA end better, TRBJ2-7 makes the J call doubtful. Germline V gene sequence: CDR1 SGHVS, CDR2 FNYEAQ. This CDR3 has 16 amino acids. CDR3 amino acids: CASSLVGESRGTQQYF. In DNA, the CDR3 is TGTGCCAGCAGCTTAGTAGGTGAGAGCAGGGGAACCCAGCAGTACTTC.

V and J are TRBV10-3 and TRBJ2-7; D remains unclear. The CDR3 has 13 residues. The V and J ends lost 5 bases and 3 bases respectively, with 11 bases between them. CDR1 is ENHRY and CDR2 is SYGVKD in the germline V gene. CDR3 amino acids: CAISFSGNYEQYF. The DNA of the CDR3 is TGTGCCATCAGTTTTTCAGGAAACTACGAGCAGTACTTC.

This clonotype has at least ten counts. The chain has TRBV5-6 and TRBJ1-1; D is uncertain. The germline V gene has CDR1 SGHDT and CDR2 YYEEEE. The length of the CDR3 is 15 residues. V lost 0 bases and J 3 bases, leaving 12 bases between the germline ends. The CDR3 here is CASSLDFSGYTEAFF. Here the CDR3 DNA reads TGTGCCAGCAGCTTGGATTTTTCGGGGTACACTGAAGCTTTCTTT.

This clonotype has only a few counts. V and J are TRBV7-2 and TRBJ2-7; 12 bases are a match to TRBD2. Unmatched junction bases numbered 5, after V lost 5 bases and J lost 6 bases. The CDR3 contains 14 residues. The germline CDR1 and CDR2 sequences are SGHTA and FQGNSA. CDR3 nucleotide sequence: TGTGCCAGCAGCCTACTAGCGGGAGGCGGCGAGCAGTACTTC. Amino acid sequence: CASSLLAGGGEQYF. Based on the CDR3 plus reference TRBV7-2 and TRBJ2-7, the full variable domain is GAGVSQSPSNKVTEKGKDVELRCDPISGHTALYWYRQSLGQGLEFLIYFQGNSAPDKSGLPSDRFSAERTGGSVSTLTIQRTQQEDSAVYLCASSLLAGGGEQYFGPGTRLTVT.

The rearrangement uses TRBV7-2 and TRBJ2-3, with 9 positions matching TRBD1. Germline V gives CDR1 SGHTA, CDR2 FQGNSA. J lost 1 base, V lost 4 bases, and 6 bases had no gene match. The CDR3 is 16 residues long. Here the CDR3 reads CASSSYRGLGTDTQYF. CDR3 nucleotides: TGTGCCAGCAGCTCTTACAGGGGGCTTGGCACAGATACGCAGTATTTT.

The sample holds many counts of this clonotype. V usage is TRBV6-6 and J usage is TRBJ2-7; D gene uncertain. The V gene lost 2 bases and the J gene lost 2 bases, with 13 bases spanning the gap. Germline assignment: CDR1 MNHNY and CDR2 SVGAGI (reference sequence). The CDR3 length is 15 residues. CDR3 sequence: CASSYLADSTYEQYF. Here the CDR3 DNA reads TGTGCCAGCAGTTACCTGGCAGACTCTACCTACGAGCAGTACTTC.

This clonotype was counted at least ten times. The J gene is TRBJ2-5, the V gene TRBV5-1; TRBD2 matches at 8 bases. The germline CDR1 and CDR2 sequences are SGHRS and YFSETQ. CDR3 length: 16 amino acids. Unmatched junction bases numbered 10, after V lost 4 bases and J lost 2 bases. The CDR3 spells CASSARQTSEQETQYF. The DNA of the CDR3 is TGCGCCAGCAGCGCGCGCCAGACTAGCGAGCAAGAGACCCAGTACTTC.

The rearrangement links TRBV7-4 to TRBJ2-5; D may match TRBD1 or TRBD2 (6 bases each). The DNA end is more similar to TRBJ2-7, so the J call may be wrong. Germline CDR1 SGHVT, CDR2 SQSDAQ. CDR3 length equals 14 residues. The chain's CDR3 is CASSGRKGGYEQYF. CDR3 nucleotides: TGTGCCAGCAGCGGCCGGAAGGGGGGCTACGAGCAGTACTTC.

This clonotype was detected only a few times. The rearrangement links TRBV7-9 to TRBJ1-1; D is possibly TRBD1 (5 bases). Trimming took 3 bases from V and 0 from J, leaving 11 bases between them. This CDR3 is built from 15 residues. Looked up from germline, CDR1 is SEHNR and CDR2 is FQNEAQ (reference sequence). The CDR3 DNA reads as TGTGCCAGCAGCTTTTCGGGGACGGTGAACACTGAAGCTTTCTTT. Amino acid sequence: CASSFSGTVNTEAFF.

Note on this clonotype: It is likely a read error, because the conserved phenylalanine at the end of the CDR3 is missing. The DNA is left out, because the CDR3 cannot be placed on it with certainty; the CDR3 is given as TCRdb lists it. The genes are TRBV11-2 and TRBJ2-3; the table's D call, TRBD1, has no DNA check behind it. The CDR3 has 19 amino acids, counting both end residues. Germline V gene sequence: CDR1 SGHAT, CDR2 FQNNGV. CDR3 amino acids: CASSSIPRQGGKMATPSVR.

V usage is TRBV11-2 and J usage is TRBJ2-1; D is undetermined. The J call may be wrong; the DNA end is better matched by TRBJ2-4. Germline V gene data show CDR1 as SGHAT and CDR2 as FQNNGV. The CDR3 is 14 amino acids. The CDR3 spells CASSFSPAKNIQYF. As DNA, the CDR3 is TGTGCCAGCAGCTTTTCCCCAGCCAAAAACATTCAGTACTTC.

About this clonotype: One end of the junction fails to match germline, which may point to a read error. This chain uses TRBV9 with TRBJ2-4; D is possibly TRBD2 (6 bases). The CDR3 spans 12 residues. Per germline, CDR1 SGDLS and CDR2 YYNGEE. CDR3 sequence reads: CASSVVRRGEDF. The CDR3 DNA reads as TGTGCCAGCAGCGTGGTAAGGAGGGGTGAAGACTTC.

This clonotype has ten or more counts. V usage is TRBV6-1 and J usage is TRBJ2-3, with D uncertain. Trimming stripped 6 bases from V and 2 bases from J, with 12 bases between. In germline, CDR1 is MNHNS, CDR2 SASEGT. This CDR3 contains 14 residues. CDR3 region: CASRRDGFTDTQYF. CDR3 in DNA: TGTGCCAGCAGAAGAGACGGTTTCACAGATACGCAGTATTTT.

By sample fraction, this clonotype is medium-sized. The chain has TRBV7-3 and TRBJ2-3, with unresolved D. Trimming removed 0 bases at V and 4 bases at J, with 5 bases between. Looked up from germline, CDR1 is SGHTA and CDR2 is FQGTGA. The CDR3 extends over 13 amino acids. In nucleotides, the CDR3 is TGTGCCAGCAGCTTAACGTTGGCAGATACGCAGTATTTT. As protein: CASSLTLADTQYF.

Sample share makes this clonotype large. CDR3 DNA: TGTGCCAGCAGTGTCGGGACTAGCGTACGCTACGAGCAGTACTTC. As protein: CASSVGTSVRYEQYF. This sequence joins TRBV6-1 and TRBJ2-7; 10 positions agree with TRBD2. The junction had 6 bases not matched to a gene; V was cut back by 4 bases and J by 3 bases. CDR3 size: 15 residues. Germline V gene lookup returns CDR1 MNHNS and CDR2 SASEGT.

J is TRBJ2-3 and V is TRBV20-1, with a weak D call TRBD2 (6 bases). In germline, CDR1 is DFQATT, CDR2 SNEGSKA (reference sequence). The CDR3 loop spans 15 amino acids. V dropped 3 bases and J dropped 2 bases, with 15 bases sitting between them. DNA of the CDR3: TGCAGTGCTAGGGACTACCGAGAGGCCACAGATACGCAGTATTTT. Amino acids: CSARDYREATDTQYF.

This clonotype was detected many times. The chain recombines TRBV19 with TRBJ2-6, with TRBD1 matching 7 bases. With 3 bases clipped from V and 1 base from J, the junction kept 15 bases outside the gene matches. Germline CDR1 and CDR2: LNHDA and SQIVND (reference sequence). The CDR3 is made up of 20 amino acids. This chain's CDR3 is CASSMRTARDSPSGANVLTF. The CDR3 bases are TGTGCCAGTAGTATGAGGACCGCCCGGGACAGTCCTTCTGGGGCCAACGTCCTGACTTTC.

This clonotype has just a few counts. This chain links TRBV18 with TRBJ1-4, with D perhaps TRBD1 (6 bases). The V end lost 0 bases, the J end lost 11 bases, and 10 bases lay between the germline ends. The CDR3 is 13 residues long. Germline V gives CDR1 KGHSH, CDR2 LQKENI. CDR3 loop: CASSPPGGGKLFF. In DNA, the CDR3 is TGTGCCAGCTCACCACCGGGAGGGGGGAAACTGTTTTTT.

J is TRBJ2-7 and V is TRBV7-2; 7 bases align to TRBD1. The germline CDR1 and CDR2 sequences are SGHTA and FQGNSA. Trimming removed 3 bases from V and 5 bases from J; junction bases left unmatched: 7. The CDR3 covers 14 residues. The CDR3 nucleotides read TGTGCCAGCAGCTTCCGGGACAGAGGCAACGAGCAGTACTTC. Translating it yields CASSFRDRGNEQYF.

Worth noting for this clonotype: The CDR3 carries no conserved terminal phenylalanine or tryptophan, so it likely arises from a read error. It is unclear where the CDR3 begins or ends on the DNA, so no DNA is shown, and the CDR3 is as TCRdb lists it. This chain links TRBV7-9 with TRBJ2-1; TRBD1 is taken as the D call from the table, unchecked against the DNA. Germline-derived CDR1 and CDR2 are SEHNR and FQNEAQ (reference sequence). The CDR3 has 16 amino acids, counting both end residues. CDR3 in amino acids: CASSLGGGGSPLHFGN.